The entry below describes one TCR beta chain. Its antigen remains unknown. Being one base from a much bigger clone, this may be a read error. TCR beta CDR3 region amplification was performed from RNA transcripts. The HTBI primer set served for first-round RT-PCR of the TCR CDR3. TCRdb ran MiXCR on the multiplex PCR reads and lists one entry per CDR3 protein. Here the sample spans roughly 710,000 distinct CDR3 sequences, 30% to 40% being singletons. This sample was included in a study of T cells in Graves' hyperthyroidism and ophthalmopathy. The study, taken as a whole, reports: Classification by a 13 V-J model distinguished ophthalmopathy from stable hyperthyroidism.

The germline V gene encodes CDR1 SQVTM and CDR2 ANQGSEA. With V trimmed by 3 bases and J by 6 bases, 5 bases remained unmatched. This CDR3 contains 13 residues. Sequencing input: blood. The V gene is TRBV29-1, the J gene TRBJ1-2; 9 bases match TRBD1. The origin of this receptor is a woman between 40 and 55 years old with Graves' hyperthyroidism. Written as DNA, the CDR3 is TGCAGCGTTGACCGGGACAGGGACCATGGCTACACCTTC. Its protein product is CSVDRDRDHGYTF. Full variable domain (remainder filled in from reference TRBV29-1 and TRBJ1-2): SAVISQKPSRDICQRGTSLTIQCQVDSQVTMMFWYRQQPGQSLTLIATANQGSEATYESGFVIDKFPISRPNLTFSTLTVSNMSPEDSSIYLCSVDRDRDHGYTFGSGTRLTVV.